This T cell receptor beta chain emerged from a study of cytomegalovirus exposure and HLA in healthy donors. Findings and limits, study-wide: According to a later analysis, most TCR beta chains associated with CMV appeared HLA-restricted. Under in vitro conditions, a few CMV-associated chains were confirmed as specific for CMV antigens.

Germline V gives CDR1 MNHEY, CDR2 SMNVEV (reference sequence). The CDR3 contains 17 residues. The V gene lost 6 bases and the J gene lost 2 bases, with 23 bases spanning the gap. Vbeta (60) and Jbeta (13) primers were used in the PCR. Repertoires were generated with immunoSEQ multiplex PCR, while TCRdb's copy carries only in-frame clones and drops some. The repertoire holds around 80,000 clones, with around 62% as singletons. This clone was detected a few times. The antigen remains undetermined. The sample taken for sequencing was PBMCs. This chain joins TRBV27 and TRBJ2-7; D is perhaps TRBD2 (6 bases). The receptor's source is a male donor in good health and CMV-seropositive. CDR3 sequence: CASSEIKGTLETYEQYF. The CDR3 DNA follows: TGTGCCAGCAGCGAGATAAAGGGGACTTTAGAGACCTACGAGCAGTACTTC.